The 23 T cell receptor beta chains below were found in one sample sequenced in a study of T cell responses to AZD1222 COVID-19 vaccine. Libraries were prepared by immunoSEQ multiplex PCR; TCRdb keeps only in-frame clonotypes and omits some of them. The sample holds tens of thousands of clones, roughly nine tenths seen once. The input for sequencing was peripheral blood, taken on day 0 of AZD1222 vaccination. These receptor sequences come from an adult in good health.

The rearrangement uses TRBV18 and TRBJ1-1; weak D call: TRBD1 (5 bases). V was shortened by 6 bases and J by 5 bases, with 10 bases between the two germline ends. Germline loops: CDR1 KGHSH, CDR2 LQKENI. The CDR3 consists of 12 residues. CDR3 nucleotide sequence: TGTGCCAGCTCCCAGGGAGATACTGAAGCTTTCTTT. Amino acid sequence: CASSQGDTEAFF.

This clone was counted a single time. The chain carries TRBV27 and TRBJ1-6, with D uncertain. V shed 2 bases and J shed 4 bases, with 15 bases lying between them. The CDR3 totals 17 residues. CDR1 is MNHEY and CDR2 is SMNVEV in the germline V gene (reference sequence). The DNA of the CDR3 is TGTGCCAGCAGTTTAAAGGCGGCAGCCTCTTATAATTCACCCCTCCACTTT. Residues: CASSLKAAASYNSPLHF.

The V gene is TRBV7-9, the J gene TRBJ2-3; 7 bases are shared with TRBD1. The germline CDR1 and CDR2 sequences are SEHNR and FQNEAQ (reference sequence). The CDR3 has 16 residues. Losses at the gene ends were 2 bases for V and 2 bases for J; bases not matched to a gene: 7. CDR3 loop: CASSLTQGSITDTQYF. In nucleotides, the CDR3 is TGTGCCAGCAGCTTAACACAGGGGTCGATCACAGATACGCAGTATTTT.

The V gene is TRBV7-9, the J gene TRBJ1-2; D ambiguous. This CDR3 contains 11 residues. V lost 8 bases to trimming and J lost 4 bases, with 8 bases between them. Germline CDR1 SEHNR, CDR2 FQNEAQ (reference sequence). The DNA for the CDR3 is TGTGCCAGCCAACCCAGCTATGGCTACACCTTC. Amino acid sequence: CASQPSYGYTF.

This clone was recorded only once. V gene TRBV29-1 combines with J gene TRBJ2-3, with TRBD2 matching over 12 bases. There are 18 residues in the CDR3. Germline CDR1 and CDR2: SQVTM and ANQGSEA. V dropped 2 bases and J dropped 3; count of bases not matched to a gene: 12. CDR3 sequence reads: CSVESSGRVGIETDTQYF. In DNA form, the CDR3 reads TGCAGCGTTGAATCTAGCGGGAGGGTCGGGATCGAGACAGATACGCAGTATTTT.

The chain employs TRBV7-2 and TRBJ1-5; weak D call: TRBD1 (6 bases). The V gene lost 8 bases and the J gene lost 0 bases, with 14 bases spanning the gap. From germline, CDR1 is SGHTA and CDR2 FQGNSA. The CDR3 loop spans 15 amino acids. This CDR3 is CASSRGGTSNQPQHF. For the CDR3, the DNA is TGTGCCAGCTCGAGGGGGGGGACTAGCAATCAGCCCCAGCATTTT.

The genes are TRBV5-1 and TRBJ2-1; tentatively, D is TRBD2 (5 bases). The V end was cut by 4 bases, the J end by 8 bases, with 13 bases between. There are 13 residues in the CDR3. The V gene's germline CDR1 is SGHRS and CDR2 YFSETQ. The CDR3 reads CASSHQRKYEQFF. In DNA, the CDR3 is TGCGCCAGCAGCCACCAGCGGAAATATGAGCAGTTCTTC. The whole variable domain, filled in from reference TRBV5-1 and TRBJ2-1, reads KAGVTQTPRYLIKTRGQQVTLSCSPISGHRSVSWYQQTPGQGLQFLFEYFSETQRNKGNFPGRFSGRQFSNSRSEMNVSTLELGDSALYLCASSHQRKYEQFFGPGTRLTVL.

This clone was observed a single time. V usage is TRBV2 and J usage is TRBJ1-6; D unclear. Germline V lookup: CDR1 SNHLY, CDR2 FYNNEI. This CDR3 has 17 amino acids. The V and J ends lost 2 bases and 5 bases respectively, with 16 bases between them. The CDR3 DNA reads as TGTGCCAGCAGTGAATTAGGTCGCACAGCCCATAATTCACCCCTCCACTTT. Translated: CASSELGRTAHNSPLHF.

The V call is TRBV5-4, the J call TRBJ2-7; D might be TRBD1 or TRBD2, each matching 5 bases. This CDR3 has 12 residues. V was clipped by 4 bases and J by 6 bases, with 11 bases between them. Germline loops: CDR1 SGHNT, CDR2 YYREEE (reference sequence). Here the CDR3 DNA reads TGTGCCAGCAGCCTAGGGGACGGCGAGCAGTACTTC. As protein: CASSLGDGEQYF.

CDR3 residues: CASSPGTVLAYEQYF. Written as DNA, the CDR3 is TGCGCCAGCAGCCCCGGGACAGTCCTAGCCTACGAGCAGTACTTC. The V call is TRBV5-1, the J call TRBJ2-7; TRBD1 matches at 7 bases. The germline CDR1 and CDR2 sequences are SGHRS and YFSETQ. The CDR3 has 15 residues. Trimming cost V 4 bases and J 2 bases; bases outside gene matches: 9.

The rearrangement joins TRBV4-1 to TRBJ1-1; 10 bases align to TRBD1. V lost 1 base to trimming and J lost 0 bases; unmatched junction nucleotides: 11. Per the germline V gene, CDR1 is MGHRA and CDR2 is YSYEKL. CDR3 size: 19 residues. The CDR3 region is CASSQGMTGGAGMNTEAFF. The CDR3, as DNA: TGCGCCAGCAGCCAAGGTATGACAGGGGGCGCGGGAATGAACACTGAAGCTTTCTTT.

This chain uses TRBV7-2 with TRBJ1-5; D remains unclear. Germline V gene lookup returns CDR1 SGHTA and CDR2 FQGNSA. The CDR3 has 16 residues. V lost 5 bases to trimming and J lost 3 bases, with 17 bases between them. The chain's CDR3 is CASSPLGGILNQPQHF. DNA of the CDR3: TGTGCCAGCAGCCCCCTGGGCGGGATTCTCAATCAGCCCCAGCATTTT.

The chain uses TRBV19 and TRBJ1-2; perhaps TRBD1 as D (5 bases). Germline-derived CDR1 and CDR2 are LNHDA and SQIVND (reference sequence). The CDR3 has 15 amino acids. V dropped 0 bases and J dropped 3 bases, with 11 bases sitting between them. The CDR3 loop is CASSIDLEGYYGYTF. DNA of the CDR3: TGTGCCAGTAGTATAGATCTAGAGGGGTACTATGGCTACACCTTC.

The J gene is TRBJ2-7, the V gene TRBV7-9, with 9 bases aligning to TRBD1. Unmatched junction bases numbered 5, after V lost 5 bases and J lost 0 bases. Germline V gene data show CDR1 as SEHNR and CDR2 as FQNEAQ (reference sequence). The CDR3 totals 15 residues. The DNA of the CDR3 is TGTGCCAGCAGCCTCGGACAGGGGAGCTCCTACGAGCAGTACTTC. This encodes CASSLGQGSSYEQYF. Full variable domain (rest looked up from reference TRBV7-9 and TRBJ2-7): DTGVSQNPRHKITKRGQNVTFRCDPISEHNRLYWYRQTLGQGPEFLTYFQNEAQLEKSRLLSDRFSAERPKGSFSTLEIQRTEQGDSAMYLCASSLGQGSSYEQYFGPGTRLTVT.

The J gene is TRBJ1-4, the V gene TRBV5-1; maybe TRBD1 (5 bases). This CDR3 region has 17 residues. Germline V lookup: CDR1 SGHRS, CDR2 YFSETQ. V lost 3 bases, J lost 3 bases, and 18 bases lay in between. CDR3 nucleotides: TGCGCCAGCAGCTCCGGGGCGAGGACCAACGCTAATGAAAAACTGTTTTTT. It yields the protein CASSSGARTNANEKLFF.

The chain couples TRBV29-1 to TRBJ2-5; D may correspond to TRBD1 or TRBD2 (6 bases each). This CDR3 is 12 amino acids long. Looked up from germline, CDR1 is SQVTM and CDR2 is ANQGSEA. The germline V and J ends were trimmed by 7 bases and 5 bases, with 14 bases remaining between them. The chain's CDR3 is CSALGGTETQYF. The CDR3 nucleotides are TGCAGCGCCCTAGGGGGGACGGAGACCCAGTACTTC.

This clone was picked up one time. This chain joins TRBV5-5 and TRBJ2-5; D may be TRBD1 or TRBD2 (7 bases each). The ends were cut back, 9 bases at V and 4 bases at J, with 13 bases in the middle. Looked up from germline, CDR1 is SGHKS and CDR2 is YYEKEE (reference sequence). The CDR3 spans 12 residues. The CDR3 DNA reads TGTGCCACGACAGGGAGGGGAGAGACCCAGTACTTC. Translated, it gives CATTGRGETQYF.

The CDR3 loop is CASSLGSGVAGELFF. DNA for the CDR3: TGTGCCAGCAGCTTAGGATCCGGGGTAGCCGGGGAGCTGTTTTTT. The chain links TRBV7-2 to TRBJ2-2; TRBD2 is a possible D gene (5 bases). The CDR3 runs to 15 residues. Germline CDR1 SGHTA, CDR2 FQGNSA. V dropped 1 base and J dropped 6 bases, with 12 bases sitting between them.

The chain joins TRBV6-5 to TRBJ2-5; D is uncertain. Trimming shortened V by 0 bases and J by 4 bases, and 3 bases separated the two germline ends. The CDR3 is made up of 12 amino acids. Germline V gives CDR1 MNHEY, CDR2 SVGAGI. CDR3 bases: TGTGCCAGCAGTTACTCGAGAGAGACCCAGTACTTC. Translated: CASSYSRETQYF.

The rearrangement links TRBV12-3 or TRBV12-4 to TRBJ1-4, with D possibly TRBD1 on 5 matching bases. V was pared by 6 bases and J by 4 bases, with 9 bases between. There are 13 residues in the CDR3. In DNA, the CDR3 is TGTGCCAGCAGCGACAGTTTTAATGAAAAACTGTTTTTT. Its protein product is CASSDSFNEKLFF.

The CDR3 DNA is TGTGCCAGTAGTATGGATTTCGATTTGGAAAAACTGTTTTTT. It encodes CASSMDFDLEKLFF. J is TRBJ1-4 and V is TRBV19; D is uncertain. Germline-derived CDR1 and CDR2 are LNHDA and SQIVND (reference sequence). Trimming removed 3 bases from V and 8 bases from J, with 13 bases in between. CDR3 length equals 14 residues.

The chain links TRBV7-6 to TRBJ2-7; D unclear. This CDR3 spans 13 amino acids. Germline CDR1 and CDR2: SGHVS and FNYEAQ. Trimming left V 1 base short and J 2 bases short, with 6 bases between. The CDR3 region has the DNA TGTGCCAGCAGCTTAGAGGTGGCCTACGAGCAGTACTTC. Its translation: CASSLEVAYEQYF. Drawing the rest from reference TRBV7-6 and TRBJ2-7, the complete variable domain is GAGVSQSPRYKVTKRGQDVALRCDPISGHVSLYWYRQALGQGPEFLTYFNYEAQQDKSGLPNDRFSAERPEGSISTLTIQRTEQRDSAMYRCASSLEVAYEQYFGPGTRLTVT.

This chain uses TRBV18 with TRBJ2-7; D remains unclear. Trimming took 3 bases from V and 3 from J, leaving 12 bases between them. The CDR3 sequence is 14 residues long. In germline, CDR1 is KGHSH, CDR2 LQKENI. CDR3 sequence reads: CASSPGVSGYEQYF. CDR3 DNA: TGTGCCAGCTCACCTGGGGTATCAGGCTACGAGCAGTACTTC.